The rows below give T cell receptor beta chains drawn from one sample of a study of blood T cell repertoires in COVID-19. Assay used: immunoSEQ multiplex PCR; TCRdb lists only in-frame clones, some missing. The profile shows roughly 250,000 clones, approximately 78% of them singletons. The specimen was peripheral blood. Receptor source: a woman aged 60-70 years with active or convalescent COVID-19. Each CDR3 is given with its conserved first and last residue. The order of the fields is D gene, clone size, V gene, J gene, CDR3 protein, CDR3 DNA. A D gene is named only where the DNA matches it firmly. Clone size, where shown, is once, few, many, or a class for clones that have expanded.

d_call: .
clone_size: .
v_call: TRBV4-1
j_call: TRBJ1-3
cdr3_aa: CASSPPRASSGNTIYF
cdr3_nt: TGCGCCAGCAGCCCCCCCAGGGCCTCCTCTGGAAACACCATATATTTT

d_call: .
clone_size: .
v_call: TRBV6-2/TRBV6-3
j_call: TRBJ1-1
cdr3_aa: CASSHPNTGPTEAFF
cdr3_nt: TGTGCCAGCAGTCACCCCAATACAGGGCCCACTGAAGCTTTCTTT

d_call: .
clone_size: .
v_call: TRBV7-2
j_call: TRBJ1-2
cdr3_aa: CASSLWGGSYGYTF
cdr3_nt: TGTGCCAGCAGCTTATGGGGGGGTAGCTATGGCTACACCTTC

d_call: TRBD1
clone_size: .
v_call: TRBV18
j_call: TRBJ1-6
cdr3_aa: CASSLTTGDNSPLHF
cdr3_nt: TGTGCCAGCTCACTTACGACAGGGGATAATTCACCCCTCCACTTT

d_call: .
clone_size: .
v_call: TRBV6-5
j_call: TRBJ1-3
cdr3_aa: CASRPPDRGNTIYF
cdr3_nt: TGTGCCAGCAGGCCGCCGGACAGAGGAAACACCATATATTTT

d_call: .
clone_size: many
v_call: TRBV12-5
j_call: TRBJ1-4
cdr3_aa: CASGLGGNEKLFF
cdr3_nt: TGTGCTAGTGGTTTGGGCGGGAATGAAAAACTGTTTTTT

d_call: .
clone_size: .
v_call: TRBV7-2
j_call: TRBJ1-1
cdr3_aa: CASSPHRVGNTEAFF
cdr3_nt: TGTGCCAGCAGCCCACACAGGGTGGGGAACACTGAAGCTTTCTTT

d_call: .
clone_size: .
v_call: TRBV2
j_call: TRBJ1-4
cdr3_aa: CASKNRDLREKLFF
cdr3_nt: TGTGCCAGCAAGAACAGGGATCTGAGGGAAAAACTGTTTTTT

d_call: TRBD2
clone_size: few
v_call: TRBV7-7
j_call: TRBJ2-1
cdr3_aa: CASSLGSGGPGEQFF
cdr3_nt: TGTGCCAGCAGCTTAGGTAGCGGGGGGCCTGGGGAGCAGTTCTTC

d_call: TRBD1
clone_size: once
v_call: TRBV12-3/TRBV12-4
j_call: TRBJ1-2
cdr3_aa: CASSLGQGYGYTF
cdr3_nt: TGTGCCAGCAGTTTGGGACAGGGCTATGGCTACACCTTC

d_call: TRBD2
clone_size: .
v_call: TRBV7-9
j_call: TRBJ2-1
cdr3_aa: CASSSQVGLAGGPYNEQFF
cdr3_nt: TGTGCCAGCAGCTCTCAGGTGGGACTAGCGGGGGGCCCCTACAATGAGCAGTTCTTC

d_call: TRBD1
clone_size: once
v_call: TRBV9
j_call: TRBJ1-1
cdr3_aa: CASSPQGVGNTEAFF
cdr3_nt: TGTGCCAGCAGCCCCCAGGGGGTGGGGAACACTGAAGCTTTCTTT

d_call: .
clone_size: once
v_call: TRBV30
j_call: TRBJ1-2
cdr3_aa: CAWSSRFYGYTF
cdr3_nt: TGTGCCTGGAGTAGCAGGTTCTATGGCTACACCTTC

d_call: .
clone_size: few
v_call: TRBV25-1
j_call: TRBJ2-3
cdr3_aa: CASSEEGTDTQYF
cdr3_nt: TGTGCCAGCAGTGAAGAGGGTACAGATACGCAGTATTTT

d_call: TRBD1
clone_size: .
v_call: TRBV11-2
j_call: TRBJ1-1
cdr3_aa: CASSPPAAGGEAFF
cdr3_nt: TGTGCCAGCAGCCCACCGGCGGCAGGGGGCGAAGCTTTCTTT

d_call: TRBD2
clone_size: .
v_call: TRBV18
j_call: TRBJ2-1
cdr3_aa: CASSRELADSYNEQFF
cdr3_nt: TGTGCCAGCTCACGAGAACTAGCGGACTCCTACAATGAGCAGTTCTTC

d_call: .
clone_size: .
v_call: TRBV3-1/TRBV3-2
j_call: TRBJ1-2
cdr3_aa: CASSQEEGVAYGYTF
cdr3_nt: TGTGCCAGCAGCCAAGAAGAAGGGGTTGCCTATGGCTACACCTTC

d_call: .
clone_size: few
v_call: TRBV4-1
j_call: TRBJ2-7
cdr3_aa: CASSQRPGGRDEQYF
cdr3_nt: TGCGCCAGCAGCCAAAGGCCGGGGGGCAGGGACGAGCAGTACTTC

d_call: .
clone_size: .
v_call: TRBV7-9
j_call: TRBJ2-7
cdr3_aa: CASSSETGPYEQYF
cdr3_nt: TGTGCCAGCAGCTCCGAGACAGGCCCCTACGAGCAGTACTTC

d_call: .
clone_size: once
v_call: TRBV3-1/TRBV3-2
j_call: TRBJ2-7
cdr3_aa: CASSQERHPYEQYF
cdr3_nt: TGTGCCAGCAGCCAAGAGCGGCACCCCTACGAGCAGTACTTC

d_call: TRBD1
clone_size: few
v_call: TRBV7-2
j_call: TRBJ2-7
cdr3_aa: CASSLAEGASYEQYF
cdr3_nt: TGTGCCAGCAGCTTAGCAGAGGGGGCCAGCTACGAGCAGTACTTC

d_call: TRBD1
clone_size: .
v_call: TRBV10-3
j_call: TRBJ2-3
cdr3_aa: CAITPGQGLDTQYF
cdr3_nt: TGTGCCATCACTCCGGGACAGGGGTTGGATACGCAGTATTTT

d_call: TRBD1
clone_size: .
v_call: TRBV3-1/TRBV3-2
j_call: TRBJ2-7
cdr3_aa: CASSPRDREQYF
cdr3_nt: TGTGCCAGCAGCCCCCGGGACAGGGAGCAGTACTTC

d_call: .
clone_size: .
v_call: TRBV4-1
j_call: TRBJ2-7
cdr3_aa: CASSSDMRLTYEQYF
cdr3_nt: TGCGCCAGCAGCAGTGACATGCGCCTCACCTACGAGCAGTACTTC

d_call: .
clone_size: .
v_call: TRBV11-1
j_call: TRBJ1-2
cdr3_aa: CASSSSTGTGYTF
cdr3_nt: TGTGCCAGCAGCTCTTCCACAGGGACAGGCTACACCTTC

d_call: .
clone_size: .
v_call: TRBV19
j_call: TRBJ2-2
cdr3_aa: CASRGDTVNTGELFF
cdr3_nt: TGTGCCAGTAGGGGGGACACAGTGAACACCGGGGAGCTGTTTTTT

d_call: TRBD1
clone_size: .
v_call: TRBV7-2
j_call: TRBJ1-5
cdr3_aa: CASSPWTGVDQPQHF
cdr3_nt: TGTGCCAGCAGCCCGTGGACAGGGGTGGATCAGCCCCAGCATTTT

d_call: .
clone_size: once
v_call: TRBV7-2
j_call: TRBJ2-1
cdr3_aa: CASRHTLPGGNEQFF
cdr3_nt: TGTGCCAGCAGACACACCCTTCCCGGGGGCAATGAGCAGTTCTTC

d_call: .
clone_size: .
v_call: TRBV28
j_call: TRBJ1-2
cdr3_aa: CASSSPPPTGNYGYTF
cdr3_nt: TGTGCCAGCAGTTCCCCCCCGCCGACAGGAAACTATGGCTACACCTTC

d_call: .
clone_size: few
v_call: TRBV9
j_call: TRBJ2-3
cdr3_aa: CASSPGVRLPDTQYF
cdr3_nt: TGTGCCAGCAGCCCAGGGGTTCGGCTACCAGATACGCAGTATTTT

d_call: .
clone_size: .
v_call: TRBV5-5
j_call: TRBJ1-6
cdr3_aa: CASGPQESSPLHF
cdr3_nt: TGTGCCAGCGGCCCACAGGAAAGTTCACCCCTCCACTTT

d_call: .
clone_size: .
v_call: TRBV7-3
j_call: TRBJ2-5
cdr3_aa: CASSPTGETQYF
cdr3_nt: TGTGCCAGCAGCCCAACGGGGGAGACCCAGTACTTC

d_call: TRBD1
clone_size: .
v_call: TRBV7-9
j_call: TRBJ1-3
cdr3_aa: CASRPLGDRQRNTIYF
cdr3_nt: TGTGCCAGCAGGCCCTTAGGGGACAGGCAGCGAAACACCATATATTTT

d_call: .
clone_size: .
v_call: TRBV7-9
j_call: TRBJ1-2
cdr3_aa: CASSPRGQNYGYTF
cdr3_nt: TGTGCCAGCAGCCCCCGTGGGCAGAACTATGGCTACACCTTC

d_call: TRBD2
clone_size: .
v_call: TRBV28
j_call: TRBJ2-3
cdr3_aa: CASSFVSGDGTDTQYF
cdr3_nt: TGTGCCAGCAGTTTTGTTAGCGGGGATGGCACAGATACGCAGTATTTT

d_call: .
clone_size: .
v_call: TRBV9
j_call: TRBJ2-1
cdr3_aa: CASSEVGGHNEQFF
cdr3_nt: TGTGCCAGCAGCGAGGTGGGGGGTCACAATGAGCAGTTCTTC

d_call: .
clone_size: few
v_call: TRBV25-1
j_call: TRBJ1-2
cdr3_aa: CASSDTLRRGYYGYTF
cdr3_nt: TGTGCCAGCAGTGACACCCTCCGACGGGGATACTATGGCTACACCTTC